This T cell receptor (beta chain) was documented in a study of blood T cell repertoires in COVID-19. TCRdb keeps only in-frame clones here, not all; method: immunoSEQ multiplex PCR. The repertoire consists of under 300,000 clones, with 80% to 90% occurring once and the leading ten covering approximately 11%. CDR1 is DFQATT, CDR2 SNEGSKA, per germline (reference sequence). This CDR3 has 14 residues. Trimming removed 3 bases at V and 3 bases at J, with 12 bases between. V and J are TRBV20-1 and TRBJ2-1; no firm D call. The source of this sequence is a woman in her 70s with acute or convalescent COVID-19. Sequencing input: peripheral blood. The CDR3 sequence is CSASPWPYYNEQFF. The CDR3 coding sequence is TGCAGTGCTAGTCCATGGCCTTACTACAATGAGCAGTTCTTC.